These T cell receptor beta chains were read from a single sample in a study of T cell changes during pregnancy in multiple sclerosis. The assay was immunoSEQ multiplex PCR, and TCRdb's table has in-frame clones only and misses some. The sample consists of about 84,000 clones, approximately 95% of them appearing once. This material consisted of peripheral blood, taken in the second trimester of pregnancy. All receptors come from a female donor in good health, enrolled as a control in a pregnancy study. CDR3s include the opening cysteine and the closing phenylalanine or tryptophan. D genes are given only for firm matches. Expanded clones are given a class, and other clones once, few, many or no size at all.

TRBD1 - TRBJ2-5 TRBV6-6 CASRPTGGRETQYF TGTGCCAGCAGGCCTACAGGGGGCCGAGAGACCCAGTACTTC
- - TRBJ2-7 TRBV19 CASTNHYEQYF TGTGCCAGTACCAATCACTACGAGCAGTACTTC
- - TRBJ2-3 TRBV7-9 CASRRRADTSTDTQYF TGTGCCAGCAGGCGGCGGGCCGATACCAGCACAGATACGCAGTATTTT
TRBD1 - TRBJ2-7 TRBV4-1 CASSRERTGYEQYF TGCGCCAGCAGCCGCGAGCGGACAGGCTACGAGCAGTACTTC
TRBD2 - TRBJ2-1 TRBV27 CASSLGLEPYNEQFF TGTGCCAGCAGTTTGGGACTAGAGCCCTACAATGAGCAGTTCTTC
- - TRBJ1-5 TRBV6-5 CASSWTRNQPQHF TGTGCCAGCAGCTGGACTCGAAATCAGCCCCAGCATTTT
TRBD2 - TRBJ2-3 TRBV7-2 CASARAGVEDTQYF TGTGCCAGCGCCCGGGCGGGAGTTGAAGATACGCAGTATTTT
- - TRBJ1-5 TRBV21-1 CASSTRIGQGGNQPQHF TGTGCCAGCAGCACACGCATTGGACAGGGAGGCAATCAGCCCCAGCATTTT
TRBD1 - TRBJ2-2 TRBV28 CASSWGQPGELFF TGTGCCAGCAGCTGGGGACAGCCCGGGGAGCTGTTTTTT
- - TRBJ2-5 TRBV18 CASSLLLLGPGETQYF TGCGCCAGCTCACTCCTACTACTAGGCCCCGGGGAGACCCAGTACTTC
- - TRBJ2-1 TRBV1 CTSSQEGGLGGLYYNEQFF TGCACCAGCAGCCAAGAAGGGGGACTAGGAGGATTATATTACAATGAGCAGTTCTTC
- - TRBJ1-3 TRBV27 CASRANGAGNTIYF TGTGCCAGCAGGGCCAACGGAGCTGGAAACACCATATATTTT
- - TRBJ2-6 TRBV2 CASSEVGVSGANVLTF TGTGCCAGCAGTGAAGTCGGGGTCTCCGGGGCCAACGTCCTGACTTTC
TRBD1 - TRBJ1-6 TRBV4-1 CASSYWDRGGSPLHF TGCGCCAGCAGCTACTGGGACAGGGGCGGTTCACCCCTCCACTTT
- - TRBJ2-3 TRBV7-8 CASSLISSTDTQYF TGTGCCAGCAGCTTAATTTCTAGCACAGATACGCAGTATTTT
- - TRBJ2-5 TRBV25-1 CASSEYGGRETQYF TGTGCCAGCAGTGAATATGGAGGGAGGGAGACCCAGTACTTC
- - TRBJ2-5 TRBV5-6 CASGHWQRPSQETQYF TGTGCCAGCGGACACTGGCAACGGCCCTCCCAAGAGACCCAGTACTTC
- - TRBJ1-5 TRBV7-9 CASSLAGDQPQHF TGTGCCAGCAGCTTAGCAGGGGATCAGCCCCAGCATTTT
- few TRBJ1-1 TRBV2 CASSDGGAFF TGTGCCAGCAGTGACGGCGGAGCTTTCTTT
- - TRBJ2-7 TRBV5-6 CASSITSSEQYF TGTGCCAGCAGCATAACTAGCTCCGAGCAGTACTTC
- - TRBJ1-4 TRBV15 CATSSSRGNEKLFF TGTGCCACCAGCAGTTCCAGGGGTAATGAAAAACTGTTTTTT
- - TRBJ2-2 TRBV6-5 CASSYQGTNTGELFF TGTGCCAGCAGTTACCAGGGGACGAACACCGGGGAGCTGTTTTTT
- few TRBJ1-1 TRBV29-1 CSVARGSEAFF TGCAGCGTTGCCAGGGGCTCTGAAGCTTTCTTT
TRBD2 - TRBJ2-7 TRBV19 CASSQTLLAGSYEQYF TGTGCCAGTAGCCAGACGTTGTTAGCGGGCTCCTACGAGCAGTACTTC
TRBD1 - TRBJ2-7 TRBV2 CASTGQGVGTEQYF TGTGCCAGCACTGGACAGGGCGTGGGTACCGAGCAGTACTTC